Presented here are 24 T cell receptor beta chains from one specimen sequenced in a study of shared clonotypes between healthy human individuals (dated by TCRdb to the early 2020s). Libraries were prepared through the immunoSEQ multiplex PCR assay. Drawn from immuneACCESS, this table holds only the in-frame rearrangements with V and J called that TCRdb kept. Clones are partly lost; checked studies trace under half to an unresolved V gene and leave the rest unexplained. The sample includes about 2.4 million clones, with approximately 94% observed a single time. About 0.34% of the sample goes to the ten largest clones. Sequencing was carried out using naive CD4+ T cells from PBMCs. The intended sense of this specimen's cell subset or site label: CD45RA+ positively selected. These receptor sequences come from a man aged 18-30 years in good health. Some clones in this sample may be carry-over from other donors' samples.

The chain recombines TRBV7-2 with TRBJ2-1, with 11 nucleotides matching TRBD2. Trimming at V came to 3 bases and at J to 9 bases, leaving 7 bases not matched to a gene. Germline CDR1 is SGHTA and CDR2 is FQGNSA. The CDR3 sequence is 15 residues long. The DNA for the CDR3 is TGTGCCAGCAGCTTCCACGGACTAGCGGGCCCTGAGCAGTTCTTC. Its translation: CASSFHGLAGPEQFF.

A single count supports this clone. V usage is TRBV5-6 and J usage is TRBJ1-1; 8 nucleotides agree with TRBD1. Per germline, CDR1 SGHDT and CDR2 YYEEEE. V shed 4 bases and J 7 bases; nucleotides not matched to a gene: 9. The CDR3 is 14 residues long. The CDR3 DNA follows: TGTGCCAGCAGCGGAGCCGGACAGGGCGTTGAAGCTTTCTTT. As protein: CASSGAGQGVEAFF.

CDR3 amino acids: CSAAGRMNTEAFF. DNA for the CDR3: TGCAGCGCCGCGGGACGGATGAACACTGAAGCTTTCTTT. The genes are TRBV29-1 and TRBJ1-1; D might be TRBD1 (5 bases). Trimming removed 7 bases at V and 0 bases at J, with 12 bases between. From germline, CDR1 is SQVTM and CDR2 ANQGSEA. This CDR3 region has 13 residues. Variable domain in full (rest from reference TRBV29-1 and TRBJ1-1): SAVISQKPSRDICQRGTSLTIQCQVDSQVTMMFWYRQQPGQSLTLIATANQGSEATYESGFVIDKFPISRPNLTFSTLTVSNMSPEDSSIYLCSAAGRMNTEAFFGQGTRLTVV.

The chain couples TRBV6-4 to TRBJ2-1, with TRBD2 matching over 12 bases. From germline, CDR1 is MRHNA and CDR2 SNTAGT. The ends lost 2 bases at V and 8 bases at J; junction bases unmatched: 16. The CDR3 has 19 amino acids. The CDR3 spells CASSDPDSRLAGVVDEQFF. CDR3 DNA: TGTGCCAGCAGTGACCCGGACAGTCGACTAGCGGGAGTGGTCGATGAGCAGTTCTTC.

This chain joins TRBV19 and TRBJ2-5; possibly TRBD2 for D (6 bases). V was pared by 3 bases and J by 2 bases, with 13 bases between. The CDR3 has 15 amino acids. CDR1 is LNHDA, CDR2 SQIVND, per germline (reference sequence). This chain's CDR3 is CASSIGLAIQETQYF. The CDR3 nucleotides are TGTGCCAGTAGTATTGGCCTAGCGATTCAAGAGACCCAGTACTTC.

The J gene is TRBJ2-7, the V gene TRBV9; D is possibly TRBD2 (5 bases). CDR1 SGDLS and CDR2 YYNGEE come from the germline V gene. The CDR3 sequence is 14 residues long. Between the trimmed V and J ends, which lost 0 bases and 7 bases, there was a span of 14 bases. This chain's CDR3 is CASSVAPGGGEQYF. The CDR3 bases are TGTGCCAGCAGCGTAGCTCCAGGAGGTGGGGAGCAGTACTTC.

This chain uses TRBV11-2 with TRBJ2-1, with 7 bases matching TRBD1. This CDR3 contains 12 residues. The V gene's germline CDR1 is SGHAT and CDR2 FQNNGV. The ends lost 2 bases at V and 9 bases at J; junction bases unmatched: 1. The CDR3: CASSLTGVEQFF. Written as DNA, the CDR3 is TGTGCCAGCAGCTTAACAGGGGTTGAGCAGTTCTTC.

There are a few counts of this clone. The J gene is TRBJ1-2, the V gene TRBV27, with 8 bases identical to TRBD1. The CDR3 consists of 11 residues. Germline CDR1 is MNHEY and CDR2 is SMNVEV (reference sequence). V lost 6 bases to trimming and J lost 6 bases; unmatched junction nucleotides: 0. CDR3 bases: TGTGCCAGCAGGACAGGGGATGGCTACACCTTC. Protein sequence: CASRTGDGYTF.

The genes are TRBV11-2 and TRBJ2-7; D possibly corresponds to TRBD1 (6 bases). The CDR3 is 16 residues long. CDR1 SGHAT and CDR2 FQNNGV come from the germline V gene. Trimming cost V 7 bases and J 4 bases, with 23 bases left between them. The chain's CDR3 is CASTVRQGNGPYEQYF. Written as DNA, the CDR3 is TGTGCCAGCACCGTCCGGCAGGGGAACGGGCCTTACGAGCAGTACTTC.

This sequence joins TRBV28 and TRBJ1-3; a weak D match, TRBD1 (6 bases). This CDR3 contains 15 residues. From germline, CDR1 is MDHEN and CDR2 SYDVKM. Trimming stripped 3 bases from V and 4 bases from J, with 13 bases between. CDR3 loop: CASSLSGTRGNTIYF. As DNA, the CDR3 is TGTGCCAGCAGTTTGTCTGGGACAAGGGGAAACACCATATATTTT.

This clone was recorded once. CDR3 nucleotide sequence: TGTGCCAGCAGCGGACGCATAAGAAGCACAGATACGCAGTATTTT. It yields the protein CASSGRIRSTDTQYF. V gene TRBV7-8 combines with J gene TRBJ2-3; D unresolved. Germline V gene sequence: CDR1 SGHVS, CDR2 FQNEAQ. The CDR3 loop spans 15 amino acids. Trimming took 5 bases from V and 0 from J, leaving 12 bases between them.

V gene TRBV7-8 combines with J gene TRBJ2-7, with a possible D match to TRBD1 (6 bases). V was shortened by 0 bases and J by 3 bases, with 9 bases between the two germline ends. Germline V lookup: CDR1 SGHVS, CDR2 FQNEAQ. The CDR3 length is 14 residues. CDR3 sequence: CASSLADSNYEQYF. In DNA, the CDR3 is TGTGCCAGCAGCTTAGCGGACAGCAACTACGAGCAGTACTTC.

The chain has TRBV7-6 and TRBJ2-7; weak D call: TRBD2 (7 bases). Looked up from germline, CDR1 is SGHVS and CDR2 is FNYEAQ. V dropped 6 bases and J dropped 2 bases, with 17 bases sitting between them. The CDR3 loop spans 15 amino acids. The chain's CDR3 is CASSGGLAATYEQYF. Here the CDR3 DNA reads TGTGCCAGCAGTGGGGGGCTAGCGGCAACCTACGAGCAGTACTTC.

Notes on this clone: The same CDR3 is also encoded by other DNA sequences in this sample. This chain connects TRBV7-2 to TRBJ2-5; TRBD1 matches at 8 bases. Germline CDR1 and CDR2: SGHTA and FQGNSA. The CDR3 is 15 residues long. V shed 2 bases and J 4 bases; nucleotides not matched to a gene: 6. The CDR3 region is CASSLRTGLGETQYF. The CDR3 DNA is TGTGCCAGCAGCTTACGGACAGGGCTGGGAGAGACCCAGTACTTC.

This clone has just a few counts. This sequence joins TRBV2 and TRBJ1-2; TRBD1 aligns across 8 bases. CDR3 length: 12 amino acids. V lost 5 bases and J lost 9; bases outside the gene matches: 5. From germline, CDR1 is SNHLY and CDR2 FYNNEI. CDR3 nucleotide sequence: TGTGCCAGCAGTCAGACAGGGGTTAGCTACACCTTC. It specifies CASSQTGVSYTF.

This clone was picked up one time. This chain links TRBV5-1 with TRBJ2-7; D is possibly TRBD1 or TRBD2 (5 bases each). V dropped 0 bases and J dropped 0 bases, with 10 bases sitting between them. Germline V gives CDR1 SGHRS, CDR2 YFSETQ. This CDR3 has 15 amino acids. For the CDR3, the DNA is TGCGCCAGCAGCTTGGCCGGGGCCAGCTCCTACGAGCAGTACTTC. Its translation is CASSLAGASSYEQYF.

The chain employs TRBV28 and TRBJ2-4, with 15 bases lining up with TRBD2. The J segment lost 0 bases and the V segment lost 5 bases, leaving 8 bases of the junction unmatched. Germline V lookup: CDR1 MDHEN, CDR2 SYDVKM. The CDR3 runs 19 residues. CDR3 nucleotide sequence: TGTGCCAGCAGTGAGGGACTAGCGGGAGGAACGTTAGCCAAAAACATTCAGTACTTC. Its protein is CASSEGLAGGTLAKNIQYF.

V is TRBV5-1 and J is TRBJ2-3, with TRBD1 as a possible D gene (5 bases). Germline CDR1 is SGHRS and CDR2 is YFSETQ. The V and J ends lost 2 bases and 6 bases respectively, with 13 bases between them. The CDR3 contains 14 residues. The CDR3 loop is CASSFRQSGDTQYF. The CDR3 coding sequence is TGCGCCAGCAGCTTTAGGCAGTCAGGGGATACGCAGTATTTT. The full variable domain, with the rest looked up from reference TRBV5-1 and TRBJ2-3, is KAGVTQTPRYLIKTRGQQVTLSCSPISGHRSVSWYQQTPGQGLQFLFEYFSETQRNKGNFPGRFSGRQFSNSRSEMNVSTLELGDSALYLCASSFRQSGDTQYFGPGTRLTVL.

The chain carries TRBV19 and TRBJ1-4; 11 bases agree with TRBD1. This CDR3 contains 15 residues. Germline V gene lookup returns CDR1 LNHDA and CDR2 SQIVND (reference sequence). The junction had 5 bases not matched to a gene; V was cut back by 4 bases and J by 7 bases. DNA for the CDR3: TGTGCCAGTAGTAGATCCGGGACAGGGGGTGAAAAACTGTTTTTT. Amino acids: CASSRSGTGGEKLFF.

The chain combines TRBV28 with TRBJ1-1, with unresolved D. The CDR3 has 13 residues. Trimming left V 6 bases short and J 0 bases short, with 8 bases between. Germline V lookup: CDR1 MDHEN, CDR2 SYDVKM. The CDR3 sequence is CASRGHMNTEAFF. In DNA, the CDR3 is TGTGCCAGCAGGGGTCATATGAACACTGAAGCTTTCTTT. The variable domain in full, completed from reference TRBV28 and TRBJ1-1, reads DVKVTQSSRYLVKRTGEKVFLECVQDMDHENMFWYRQDPGLGLRLIYFSYDVKMKEKGDIPEGYSVSREKKERFSLILESASTNQTSMYLCASRGHMNTEAFFGQGTRLTVV.

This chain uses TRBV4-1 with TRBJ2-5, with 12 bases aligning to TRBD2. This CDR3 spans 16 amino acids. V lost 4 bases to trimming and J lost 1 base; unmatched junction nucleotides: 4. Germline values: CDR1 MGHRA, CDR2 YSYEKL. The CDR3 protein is CASSRRLAGVQETQYF. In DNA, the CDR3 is TGCGCCAGCAGCCGCAGACTAGCGGGAGTCCAAGAGACCCAGTACTTC.

The DNA of the CDR3 is TGTGCCAGCAGCTTTTCAACCTCTGGAAACACCATATATTTT. It yields the protein CASSFSTSGNTIYF. This chain links TRBV7-2 with TRBJ1-3; D is uncertain. Germline CDR1 reads SGHTA; CDR2 reads FQGNSA. V lost 3 bases, J lost 0 bases, and 6 bases lay in between. The CDR3 has 14 residues.

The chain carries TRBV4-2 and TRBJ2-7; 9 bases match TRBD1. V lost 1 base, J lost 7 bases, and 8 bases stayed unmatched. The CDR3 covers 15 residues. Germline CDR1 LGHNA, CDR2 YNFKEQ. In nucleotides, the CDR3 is TGTGCCAGCAGCCAAGGAGGGACAGGGCCCCTGGAGCAGTACTTC. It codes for CASSQGGTGPLEQYF.

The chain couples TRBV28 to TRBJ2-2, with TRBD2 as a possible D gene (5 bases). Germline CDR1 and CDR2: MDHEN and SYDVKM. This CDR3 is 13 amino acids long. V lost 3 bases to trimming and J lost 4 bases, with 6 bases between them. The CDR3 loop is CASSFGVTGELFF. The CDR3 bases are TGTGCCAGCAGTTTCGGGGTCACCGGGGAGCTGTTTTTT.